This T cell receptor beta chain was observed in a study of cytomegalovirus exposure and HLA in healthy donors. Amplification used 60 Vbeta primers and 13 Jbeta primers. The table came from immunoSEQ multiplex PCR; TCRdb's copy has only in-frame clones and leaves some out. This table has around 99,000 clones, under 80% appearing once. Whole-study findings and limits: In a later analysis, TCR beta V- and J-gene trimming showed a link to a missense DCLRE1C variant. Earlier analysis yielded a pattern in which most TCR beta V segments were productive about 90% or about 30% of the time.

As regards this clone: Its target is not known.

Trimming removed 2 bases from V and 5 bases from J; junction bases left unmatched: 1. This CDR3 is 15 amino acids long. Per the germline V gene, CDR1 is MNHEY and CDR2 is SMNVEV (reference sequence). The chain links TRBV27 to TRBJ2-1, with 12 bases matching TRBD2. Material for sequencing was PBMCs. The sequence was obtained from a woman in her 50s in good health and CMV-seropositive. CDR3 sequence reads: CASSLRTSGDNEQFF. The CDR3, as DNA: TGTGCCAGCAGTTTACGGACTAGCGGGGACAATGAGCAGTTCTTC.